This T cell receptor beta chain is from a study of cytomegalovirus exposure and HLA in healthy donors. Overall study: In terms of ancestry, the Caucasian-associated cluster contained roughly four fifths of the approximately 400 genotyped donors.

Trimming left V 5 bases short and J 4 bases short, with 20 bases between. The germline CDR1 and CDR2 sequences are PRHDT and FYEKMQ (reference sequence). The CDR3 contains 16 residues. In the PCR, 60 Vbeta and 13 Jbeta primers were used. Clones were sequenced by immunoSEQ multiplex PCR, and TCRdb holds only the in-frame ones, with some missing. The sample includes roughly 130,000 clones, about 8.5% of them seen just once. Sample: PBMCs. This rearrangement joins TRBV13 to TRBJ1-1; D is uncertain. This TCR was recovered from a man in his forties or fifties in good health and CMV-seronegative. In nucleotides, the CDR3 is TGTGCCAGCAGCGACCTGGAGGCGGGGAGGTTCACTGAAGCTTTCTTT. The encoded protein is CASSDLEAGRFTEAFF.